One sample yielded the 19 T cell receptor beta chains listed below, sequenced in a study of breast tumors, draining lymph nodes, adjacent tissues. Samples came from axillary lymph nodes draining the breast cancer. One entry per CDR3 protein, called by TCRdb with MiXCR from the multiplex PCR reads. The sample consists of under 300,000 distinct CDR3 sequences, less than 35% of them appearing once. The specimen was axillary lymph node tissue. These receptor sequences come from a female donor with breast cancer. Some clones in this sample may be carry-over from other donors' samples.

In its sample, this clonotype was seen many times. The chain employs TRBV7-2 and TRBJ2-3; TRBD2 matches at 9 bases. The CDR3 has 15 residues. Germline V gene lookup returns CDR1 SGHTA and CDR2 FQGNSA. J lost 5 bases, V lost 1 base, and 4 bases had no gene match. DNA of the CDR3: TGTGCCAGCAGCTTAGGCGGGGGGGGGATAGATACGCAGTATTTT. Translated: CASSLGGGGIDTQYF.

This clonotype has a handful of counts. This may be a read error, as it is one base from a much larger clone. Here the CDR3 DNA reads TGTGCCAGCATCTCCGGGACTACCGGTTACAATGAGCAGTTCTTC. Amino acids: CASISGTTGYNEQFF. The chain is built from TRBV5-5 and TRBJ2-1, with TRBD2 matching 7 bases. Trimming at V came to 6 bases and at J to 4 bases, leaving 10 bases not matched to a gene. The CDR3 extends over 15 amino acids. Germline V CDR1 and CDR2: SGHKS, YYEKEE (reference sequence).

The chain links TRBV29-1 to TRBJ2-5; 15 positions agree with TRBD2. The J segment lost 3 bases and the V segment lost 1 base, leaving 3 bases of the junction unmatched. Germline CDR1 is SQVTM and CDR2 is ANQGSEA. The CDR3 runs 16 residues. CDR3 DNA sequence: TGCAGCGTTGAAGGAGGACTAGCGGGGGGGAAAGAGACCCAGTACTTC. Its translation is CSVEGGLAGGKETQYF. Full variable domain (rest looked up from reference TRBV29-1 and TRBJ2-5): SAVISQKPSRDICQRGTSLTIQCQVDSQVTMMFWYRQQPGQSLTLIATANQGSEATYESGFVIDKFPISRPNLTFSTLTVSNMSPEDSSIYLCSVEGGLAGGKETQYFGPGTRLLVL.

There are many counts of this clonotype. CDR3 residues: CASSLGLAGWTDTQYF. The CDR3 nucleotides are TGTGCCAGCAGCTTGGGACTAGCGGGTTGGACAGATACGCAGTATTTT. This chain links TRBV5-6 with TRBJ2-3, with 10 nucleotides matching TRBD2. Trimming cost V 0 bases and J 3 bases; bases outside gene matches: 4. The CDR3 has 16 residues. The V gene's germline CDR1 is SGHDT and CDR2 YYEEEE.

In DNA form, the CDR3 reads TGTGCCAGCTCATCACAGGAGCTTAGCACAGATACGCAGTATTTT. Its protein is CASSSQELSTDTQYF. The rearrangement uses TRBV18 and TRBJ2-3, with D perhaps TRBD1 (5 bases). This CDR3 region has 15 residues. V lost 5 bases and J 0 bases, leaving 12 bases between the germline ends. CDR1 and CDR2 from the germline V gene are KGHSH and LQKENI.

As regards this clonotype: It may be a read error: a sequence one base away is much more abundant. This chain links TRBV12-3 or TRBV12-4 with TRBJ2-1; tentatively, D is TRBD1 (5 bases). V was trimmed by 3 bases and J by 9 bases, leaving 12 bases between them. This CDR3 region has 13 residues. CDR3 loop: CASSFEGRGEQFF. DNA for the CDR3: TGTGCCAGCAGTTTCGAAGGTAGGGGTGAGCAGTTCTTC.

This clonotype was counted ten times or more. The V gene is TRBV13, the J gene TRBJ2-5, with D perhaps matching TRBD1 or TRBD2 (5 bases each). The CDR3 consists of 15 residues. Germline CDR1 is PRHDT and CDR2 is FYEKMQ (reference sequence). V was shortened by 4 bases and J by 0 bases, with 12 bases between the two germline ends. The CDR3 loop reads CASSSGTTNQETQYF. CDR3 nucleotide sequence: TGTGCCAGCAGCTCAGGGACCACCAACCAAGAGACCCAGTACTTC.

This clonotype has at least ten counts. This sequence joins TRBV7-6 and TRBJ1-3; D gene uncertain. CDR1 and CDR2 from the germline V gene are SGHVS and FNYEAQ. V was trimmed by 6 bases and J by 0 bases, leaving 9 bases between them. The CDR3 runs to 14 residues. The CDR3 DNA sequence: TGTGCCAGCAGTTCTAGTACCTCTGGAAACACCATATATTTT. This translates into CASSSSTSGNTIYF.

V usage is TRBV6-5 and J usage is TRBJ2-7; D may be TRBD1 or TRBD2 (5 bases each). Germline lookup yields CDR1 MNHEY and CDR2 SVGAGI. V lost 2 bases and J 4 bases, leaving 9 bases between the germline ends. The CDR3 is 13 amino acids. Here the CDR3 reads CASSYIEGYEQYF. The CDR3 nucleotides are TGTGCCAGCAGTTACATCGAGGGGTACGAGCAGTACTTC.

The V and J genes are TRBV2 and TRBJ2-5, with D unclear. Germline assignment: CDR1 SNHLY and CDR2 FYNNEI. Trimming pared 8 bases from V and 0 bases from J, leaving 10 bases between. The CDR3 extends over 13 amino acids. DNA for the CDR3: TGTGCCAGCGGTCTGAAGTACCAAGAGACCCAGTACTTC. As protein: CASGLKYQETQYF.

The sample holds many counts of this clonotype. This sequence joins TRBV7-6 and TRBJ1-4; 7 bases are a match to TRBD1. V lost 5 bases and J lost 3; bases outside the gene matches: 6. The germline gives CDR1 SGHVS, CDR2 FNYEAQ. The CDR3 runs to 15 residues. The CDR3 is CASSTHRGPNEKLFF. The DNA for the CDR3 is TGTGCCAGCAGCACCCACAGGGGCCCTAATGAAAAACTGTTTTTT.

This chain uses TRBV5-1 with TRBJ2-3, with D maybe TRBD1 (5 bases). Deletions cut 0 bases from V and 0 bases from J, with 8 bases between. There are 15 residues in the CDR3. The V gene's germline CDR1 is SGHRS and CDR2 YFSETQ. The CDR3 spells CASSLVGHSTDTQYF. CDR3 sequence (DNA): TGCGCCAGCAGCTTGGTCGGACATAGCACAGATACGCAGTATTTT.

Concerning this clonotype itself: A much larger clone differs by one base, so this may be a read error. V and J are TRBV9 and TRBJ2-1; D ambiguous. Germline assignment: CDR1 SGDLS and CDR2 YYNGEE. This CDR3 comprises 14 residues. CDR3 sequence reads: CASSFDSRINEQSF. In nucleotides, the CDR3 is TGTGCCAGCAGCTTTGACTCGAGAATCAATGAGCAGTCCTTC.

This clonotype was observed many times. This chain uses TRBV6-4 with TRBJ1-3; the D gene is possibly TRBD1 (6 bases). The CDR3 is 16 residues long. The V and J ends lost 3 bases and 0 bases respectively, with 12 bases between them. The germline V gene has CDR1 MRHNA and CDR2 SNTAGT. The DNA for the CDR3 is TGTGCCAGCAGTGATGGGACACATCCCTCTGGAAACACCATATATTTT. Protein sequence: CASSDGTHPSGNTIYF.

This sequence joins TRBV5-1 and TRBJ2-5, with D possibly being TRBD1 or TRBD2 (5 bases each). Trimming cost V 0 bases and J 8 bases, with 14 bases left between them. The CDR3 spans 14 residues. In germline, CDR1 is SGHRS, CDR2 YFSETQ. This CDR3 reads CASSLGGTRDTQYF. CDR3 nucleotide sequence: TGCGCCAGCAGCTTGGGTGGGACGAGGGACACCCAGTACTTC.

At least ten counts were recorded for this clonotype. The chain recombines TRBV14 with TRBJ2-3; 9 bases are a match to TRBD2. The CDR3 contains 16 residues. The trim removed 0 bases at V and 3 bases at J, leaving 4 bases unmatched. Germline CDR1 is SGHDN and CDR2 is FVKESK. CDR3 sequence reads: CASSQDLAGETDTQYF. The CDR3 DNA follows: TGTGCCAGCAGCCAAGATTTAGCGGGGGAGACAGATACGCAGTATTTT.

Remarks on this clonotype: A much larger clone lies one base from this, so it may be a read error. This chain links TRBV7-9 with TRBJ2-3, with 10 bases aligning to TRBD2. The CDR3 consists of 15 residues. Looked up from germline, CDR1 is SEHNR and CDR2 is FQNEAQ (reference sequence). After removal of 7 bases from V and 1 base from J, the junction contained 5 bases not matched to a gene. The CDR3 loop reads CASTLAGAGTDTQYF. The CDR3 region has the DNA TGTGCCAGCACCCTAGCGGGAGCCGGCACAGATACGCAGTATTTT. Complete variable domain (other parts from reference TRBV7-9 and TRBJ2-3): DTGVSQNPRHKITKRGQNVTFRCDPISEHNRLYWYRQTLGQGPEFLTYFQNEAQLEKSRLLSDRFSAERPKGSFSTLEIQRTEQGDSAMYLCASTLAGAGTDTQYFGPGTRLTVL.

The DNA of the CDR3 is TGTGCCAGCAGTATAGGGTTGGGGACCTCCTACAATGAGCAGTTCTTC. It codes for CASSIGLGTSYNEQFF. The chain employs TRBV2 and TRBJ2-1, with D tentatively TRBD1 or TRBD2 (5 bases each). Germline V gene lookup returns CDR1 SNHLY and CDR2 FYNNEI. V was trimmed by 5 bases and J by 0 bases, leaving 14 bases between them. CDR3 length equals 16 residues.

This clonotype was picked up many times. The rearrangement joins TRBV5-6 to TRBJ2-6; D is perhaps TRBD1 (6 bases). The CDR3 runs to 17 residues. CDR1 and CDR2 (germline): SGHDT, YYEEEE. The germline V and J ends were trimmed by 0 bases and 0 bases, with 10 bases remaining between them. The CDR3 reads CASSLAQGLSGANVLTF. CDR3 coding DNA: TGTGCCAGCAGCTTGGCACAGGGCCTCTCTGGGGCCAACGTCCTGACTTTC.